In this sample, the clone carrying this TCR beta chain turned up a few times. No antigen is known for it. With the Oncomine TCR Beta short-read assay, DNA from cultured CD4+ T cells was sequenced. Researchers extracted genomic DNA from CD4+ T cells that had been cultured. In TCRdb, the PCR reads were re-called with MiXCR into one record per CDR3 protein. The sample includes about 13,000 distinct CDR3 sequences, 27% of them seen just once. Described treatment: roughly 10-day PBMC culture with coronavirus spike peptide pools or control peptides (ViraFEST assay). These data belong to a study of vaccination and CD4 T cells after COVID-19. The starting material was CD4+ T cells from blood, cultured in vitro, obtained before SARS-CoV-2 vaccination. The clonotype originates from a human donor who received a COVID-19 vaccine.

CDR3 DNA sequence: TGTGCCATCAGTGGATTGGGGGTCGAGCAGTACTTC. This codes for CAISGLGVEQYF. This sequence joins TRBV10-3 and TRBJ2-7; D may be TRBD1 or TRBD2 (5 bases each). Trimming shortened V by 4 bases and J by 6 bases, and 10 bases separated the two germline ends. Germline V gives CDR1 ENHRY, CDR2 SYGVKD. The length of the CDR3 is 12 residues.